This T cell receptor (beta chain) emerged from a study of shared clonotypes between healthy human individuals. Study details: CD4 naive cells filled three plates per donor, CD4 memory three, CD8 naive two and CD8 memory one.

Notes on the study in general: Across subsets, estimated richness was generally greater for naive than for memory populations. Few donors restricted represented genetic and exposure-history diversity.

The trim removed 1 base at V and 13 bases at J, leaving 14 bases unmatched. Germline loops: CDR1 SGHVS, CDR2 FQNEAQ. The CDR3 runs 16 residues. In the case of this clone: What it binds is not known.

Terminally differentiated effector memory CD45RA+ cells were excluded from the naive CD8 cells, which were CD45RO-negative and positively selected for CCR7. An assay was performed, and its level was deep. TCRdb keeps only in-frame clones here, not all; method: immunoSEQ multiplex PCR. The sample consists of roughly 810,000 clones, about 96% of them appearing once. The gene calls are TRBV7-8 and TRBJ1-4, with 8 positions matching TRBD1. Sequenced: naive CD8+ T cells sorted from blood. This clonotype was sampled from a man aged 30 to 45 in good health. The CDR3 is CASSLGGTGLRGGLFF. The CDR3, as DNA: TGTGCCAGCAGCTTAGGGGGGACAGGCCTTCGAGGAGGACTGTTTTTT.